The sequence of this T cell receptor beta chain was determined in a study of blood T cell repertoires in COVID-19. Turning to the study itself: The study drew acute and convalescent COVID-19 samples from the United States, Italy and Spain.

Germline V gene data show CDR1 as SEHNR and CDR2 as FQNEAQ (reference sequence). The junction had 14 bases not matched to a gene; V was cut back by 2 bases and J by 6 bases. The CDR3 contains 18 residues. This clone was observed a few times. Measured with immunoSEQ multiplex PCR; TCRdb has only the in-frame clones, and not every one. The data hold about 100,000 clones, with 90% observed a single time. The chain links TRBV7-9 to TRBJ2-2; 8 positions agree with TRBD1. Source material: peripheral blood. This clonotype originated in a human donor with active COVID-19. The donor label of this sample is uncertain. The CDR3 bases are TGTGCCAGCAGCTTAAGAGGGCAGGGGGCGCAGGCCGCCGGGGAGCTGTTTTTT. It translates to CASSLRGQGAQAAGELFF.